The 19 T cell receptor beta chains reported below all come from one sample, sequenced in a study of T cell repertoires in cytomegalovirus infection. Antigens for these TCRs are unknown. TCRdb ran MiXCR on the reads and lists one entry per CDR3 protein. The sample shows about 920,000 distinct CDR3 sequences, approximately 31% of them seen only once. Here the sequenced sample was cultured CD8+ T cells from PBMCs, taken from culture after CMV antigen stimulation. The receptors were gathered from a human donor in good health (CMV status not recorded). Some clones in this sample may be carry-over from other donors' samples.

V gene TRBV20-1 combines with J gene TRBJ1-1, with a weak D call TRBD1 (5 bases). V shed 6 bases and J shed 3 bases, with 20 bases lying between them. Germline CDR1 is DFQATT and CDR2 is SNEGSKA (reference sequence). The CDR3 has 15 residues. For the CDR3, the DNA is TGCAGTGCGCTCCCAATGAGGGGAGGGGACACTGAAGCTTTCTTT. Translating gives CSALPMRGGDTEAFF.

The rearrangement links TRBV2 to TRBJ2-4; weak D call: TRBD2 (5 bases). The V end lost 10 bases, the J end lost 1 base, and 14 bases lay between the germline ends. The germline CDR1 and CDR2 sequences are SNHLY and FYNNEI. CDR3 size: 14 residues. The CDR3 sequence: CAIQIARAKNIQYF. CDR3 DNA: TGTGCCATACAGATAGCGAGGGCCAAAAACATTCAGTACTTC.

In its sample, this clonotype was seen a few times. V gene TRBV27 combines with J gene TRBJ2-1; 10 bases match TRBD2. The CDR3 runs 14 residues. Germline CDR1 is MNHEY and CDR2 is SMNVEV (reference sequence). V lost 2 bases to trimming and J lost 7 bases; unmatched junction nucleotides: 2. DNA for the CDR3: TGTGCCAGCAGTTTAAGTAGCGGGGGGAATGAGCAGTTCTTC. It codes for CASSLSSGGNEQFF.

The V call is TRBV6-1, the J call TRBJ1-5; D is uncertain. Germline loops: CDR1 MNHNS, CDR2 SASEGT. The V end lost 1 base, the J end lost 0 bases, and 10 bases lay between the germline ends. The CDR3 sequence is 16 residues long. The CDR3 nucleotides read TGTGCCAGCAGTGAAGGGGTTCATGATAGCAATCAGCCCCAGCATTTT. Its translation is CASSEGVHDSNQPQHF.

The gene calls are TRBV12-3 or TRBV12-4 and TRBJ2-4; D is uncertain. The CDR3 is made up of 13 amino acids. Trimming shortened V by 5 bases and J by 6 bases, and 11 bases separated the two germline ends. The CDR3 region is CASSLRGPNIQYF. CDR3 coding DNA: TGTGCCAGCAGTCTACGAGGCCCAAACATTCAGTACTTC.

In the case of this clonotype: This clone may be a read error of a much larger clone one base away. J is TRBJ2-7 and V is TRBV6-6, with 8 bases aligning to TRBD1. The V segment lost 1 base and the J segment 6 bases; nucleotides outside the gene matches: 8. This CDR3 is 15 amino acids long. Germline CDR1 is MNHNY and CDR2 is SVGAGI (reference sequence). CDR3 nucleotide sequence: TGTGCCAGCAGTTACTTGCCGCAGGGGGCGTGCGAGCAGTACTTC. Amino acid sequence: CASSYLPQGACEQYF.

Details on this clonotype: No conserved phenylalanine or tryptophan ends this CDR3, so it is likely a read error. The V gene is TRBV27, the J gene TRBJ1-2; the D is unclear. CDR1 and CDR2 from the germline V gene are MNHEY and SMNVEV (reference sequence). The CDR3 length is 14 residues. The V end was cut by 3 bases, the J end by 7 bases, with 15 bases between. The CDR3, as DNA: TGTGCCAGCAGTTTCGGCGGAGCCGCCTTTGGCTACACCATC. The encoded protein is CASSFGGAAFGYTI.

This chain connects TRBV4-1 to TRBJ1-4; the D gene is possibly TRBD1 (5 bases). V was pared by 0 bases and J by 10 bases, with 9 bases between. The germline CDR1 and CDR2 sequences are MGHRA and YSYEKL. This CDR3 region has 13 residues. This CDR3 is CASSQEGVGKLFF. CDR3 DNA sequence: TGCGCCAGCAGCCAAGAGGGGGTGGGAAAACTGTTTTTT.

The sample holds a few counts of this clonotype. The chain's CDR3 is CAINSVLSGGRGNEQFF. For the CDR3, the DNA is TGTGCCATCAACTCAGTCCTTAGCGGGGGGCGGGGCAATGAGCAGTTCTTC. The chain employs TRBV10-3 and TRBJ2-1, with TRBD2 matching 10 bases. The CDR3 sequence is 17 residues long. V was pared by 7 bases and J by 6 bases, with 15 bases of the junction left unmatched. The V gene's germline CDR1 is ENHRY and CDR2 SYGVKD.

This clonotype was seen repeatedly, ten times or more. The chain carries TRBV7-8 and TRBJ2-5; tentatively, D is TRBD2 (6 bases). V lost 5 bases and J 4 bases, leaving 14 bases between the germline ends. This CDR3 region has 14 residues. CDR1 is SGHVS and CDR2 is FQNEAQ in the germline V gene. Here the CDR3 DNA reads TGTGCCAGCAGCCCCTCGATGGGGGGAGAGACCCAGTACTTC. Its translation: CASSPSMGGETQYF.

CDR3 bases: TGTGCCAGCAGCCTCAGACACGGACTAGCGGGGGTTTACGAGCAGTACGTC. It codes for CASSLRHGLAGVYEQYV. The V and J genes are TRBV3-1 and TRBJ2-7; 13 nucleotides agree with TRBD2. Germline assignment: CDR1 LGHDT and CDR2 YNNKEL (reference sequence). V lost 4 bases, J lost 4 bases, and 10 bases stayed unmatched. The CDR3 has 17 amino acids.

The chain employs TRBV6-5 and TRBJ2-5, with 9 bases fitting TRBD2. V was pared by 6 bases and J by 5 bases, with 13 bases of the junction left unmatched. Germline V gene sequence: CDR1 MNHEY, CDR2 SVGAGI. This CDR3 comprises 16 residues. CDR3 in DNA: TGTGCCAGCAGCCCCAGCGGGGGGCCCTACCGGGAGACCCAGTACTTC. It specifies CASSPSGGPYRETQYF.

This clonotype turned up a few times. The chain employs TRBV6-1 and TRBJ1-1; D is ambiguous. The germline CDR1 and CDR2 sequences are MNHNS and SASEGT. The CDR3 has 12 amino acids. V gave up 10 bases and J gave up 0 bases, with 9 bases separating them. The CDR3 protein is CATGRMNTEAFF. The CDR3 DNA is TGTGCCACCGGACGGATGAACACTGAAGCTTTCTTT.

The chain combines TRBV27 with TRBJ2-1; D is uncertain. This CDR3 comprises 16 residues. V lost 1 base and J lost 7, with 17 bases in between. Germline V CDR1 and CDR2: MNHEY, SMNVEV (reference sequence). CDR3 nucleotide sequence: TGTGCCAGCAGTTTATTGGTAAGAGGCGCCTTGAATGAGCAGTTCTTC. This gives the protein CASSLLVRGALNEQFF.

This clonotype occurred a few times. The chain joins TRBV19 to TRBJ1-2; TRBD1 aligns across 7 bases. With 4 bases clipped from V and 4 bases from J, the junction kept 9 bases outside the gene matches. The length of the CDR3 is 15 residues. Germline values: CDR1 LNHDA, CDR2 SQIVND (reference sequence). The CDR3 sequence is CASSNLGAGGYGYTF. CDR3 in DNA: TGTGCCAGTAGTAACCTAGGGGCAGGGGGCTATGGCTACACCTTC.

This clonotype was picked up a small number of times. V gene TRBV28 combines with J gene TRBJ2-7; 7 bases map to TRBD1. The junction had 7 bases not matched to a gene; V was cut back by 6 bases and J by 5 bases. CDR3 length: 13 residues. Germline CDR1 is MDHEN and CDR2 is SYDVKM. The CDR3, as DNA: TGTGCCAGCAGCTACGACAGGGACGACGAGCAGTACTTC. This codes for CASSYDRDDEQYF. Filled out from reference TRBV28 and TRBJ2-7, the complete variable domain reads DVKVTQSSRYLVKRTGEKVFLECVQDMDHENMFWYRQDPGLGLRLIYFSYDVKMKEKGDIPEGYSVSREKKERFSLILESASTNQTSMYLCASSYDRDDEQYFGPGTRLTVT.

Ten or more counts support this clonotype. The chain has TRBV11-3 and TRBJ2-1; 11 nucleotides match TRBD1. Per the germline V gene, CDR1 is SGHNT and CDR2 is YENEEA. This CDR3 comprises 14 residues. The J segment lost 8 bases and the V segment lost 6 bases, leaving 6 bases of the junction unmatched. CDR3 nucleotides: TGTGCCAGCAGTTACCAGGACAGGGGGCATGAGCAGTTCTTC. Its protein product is CASSYQDRGHEQFF.

The gene calls are TRBV7-3 and TRBJ1-1; D remains unclear. Trimming cost V 0 bases and J 8 bases, with 10 bases left between them. The CDR3 loop spans 13 amino acids. CDR1 and CDR2 from the germline V gene are SGHTA and FQGTGA. CDR3 sequence reads: CASSLTDSGEAFF. The CDR3 DNA reads TGTGCCAGCAGCTTAACTGATTCGGGGGAAGCTTTCTTT.

The chain carries TRBV15 and TRBJ2-1; D may be TRBD1 (5 bases). The CDR3 runs 12 residues. The V gene's germline CDR1 is LNHNV and CDR2 YYDKDF (reference sequence). The V end lost 4 bases, the J end lost 8 bases, and 9 bases lay between the germline ends. DNA for the CDR3: TGTGCCACCAGCACCACAGGTCATGAGCAGTTCTTC. This translates into CATSTTGHEQFF.